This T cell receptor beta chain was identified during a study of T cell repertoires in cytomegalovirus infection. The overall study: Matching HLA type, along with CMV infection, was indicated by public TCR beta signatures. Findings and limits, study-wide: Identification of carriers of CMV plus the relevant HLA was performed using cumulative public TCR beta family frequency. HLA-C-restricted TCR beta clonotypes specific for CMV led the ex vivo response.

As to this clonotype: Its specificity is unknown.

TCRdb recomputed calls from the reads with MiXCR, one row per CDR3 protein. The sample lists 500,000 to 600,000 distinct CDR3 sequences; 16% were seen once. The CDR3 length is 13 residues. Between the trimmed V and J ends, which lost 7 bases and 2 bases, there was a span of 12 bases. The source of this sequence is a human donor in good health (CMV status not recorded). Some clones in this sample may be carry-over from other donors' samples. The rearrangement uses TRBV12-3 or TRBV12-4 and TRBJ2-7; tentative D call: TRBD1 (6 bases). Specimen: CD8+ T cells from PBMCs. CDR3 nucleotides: TGTGCCAGCACCCGGGACAACCCCTACGAGCAGTACTTC. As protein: CASTRDNPYEQYF.